A single sample is the source of the 7 T cell receptor beta chains below, sequenced in a study of blood T cell repertoires in COVID-19 (dated by TCRdb to the early 2020s). The protocol used for the library was the immunoSEQ multiplex PCR assay. Drawn from immuneACCESS, this table holds only the in-frame rearrangements with V and J called that TCRdb kept. Clones are partly lost; checked studies trace under half to an unresolved V gene and leave the rest unexplained. The sample table records about 130,000 clones; 65% to 90% of these occur just once. 6.6% of the sample goes to the ten largest clones. Material: peripheral blood. The receptors were sampled from an elderly man with active or convalescent COVID-19.

This clone has more than one count but fewer than ten. This chain links TRBV9 with TRBJ2-2; perhaps TRBD2 as D (6 bases). The V and J ends lost 0 bases and 7 bases respectively, with 16 bases between them. Germline assignment: CDR1 SGDLS and CDR2 YYNGEE. The CDR3 is 16 residues long. CDR3 sequence reads: CASSVAEGGNHGELFF. The CDR3 DNA follows: TGTGCCAGCAGCGTAGCGGAGGGAGGCAACCACGGGGAGCTGTTTTTT.

This clone was seen a handful of times. The chain uses TRBV9 and TRBJ1-2; D gene unclear. Per germline, CDR1 SGDLS and CDR2 YYNGEE. V was clipped by 4 bases and J by 7 bases, with 11 bases between them. The CDR3 extends over 12 amino acids. The CDR3 here is CASSSRTVGYTF. CDR3 sequence (DNA): TGTGCCAGCAGCTCCCGGACTGTTGGCTACACCTTC.

This clone is large. The V call is TRBV6-5, the J call TRBJ2-7; no reliable D call. CDR1 is MNHEY, CDR2 SVGAGI, per germline. V was cut by 6 bases and J by 2 bases, with 11 bases left in between. This CDR3 contains 13 residues. The CDR3 nucleotides read TGTGCCAGCAGCCGCCCCGGAGCCTACGAGCAGTACTTC. Protein product: CASSRPGAYEQYF.

This clone was found once. The V and J genes are TRBV7-6 and TRBJ1-3; a weak D match, TRBD1 (5 bases). V was pared by 7 bases and J by 0 bases, with 16 bases between. The CDR3 covers 16 residues. Germline CDR1 and CDR2: SGHVS and FNYEAQ. The DNA for the CDR3 is TGTGCCAGCACCCCACTCTCAGGGCCCTCTGGAAACACCATATATTTT. Encoded protein: CASTPLSGPSGNTIYF.

The chain carries TRBV9 and TRBJ2-3; no clear D. The CDR3 runs 15 residues. The V and J ends lost 0 bases and 0 bases respectively, with 8 bases between them. CDR1 is SGDLS and CDR2 is YYNGEE in the germline V gene. The CDR3 coding sequence is TGTGCCAGCAGCGTAGACGTCAGAAGCACAGATACGCAGTATTTT. Its translation: CASSVDVRSTDTQYF.

CDR3 loop: CASSLDGGGDTGELFF. The DNA for the CDR3 is TGCGCCAGCAGCTTGGACGGTGGAGGGGACACCGGGGAGCTGTTTTTT. V and J are TRBV5-1 and TRBJ2-2; D may be TRBD2 (6 bases). Germline loops: CDR1 SGHRS, CDR2 YFSETQ. This CDR3 region has 16 residues. V was cut by 0 bases and J by 3 bases, with 12 bases left in between.

The chain is built from TRBV3-1 (or the pseudogene TRBV3-2) and TRBJ2-3, with D possibly being TRBD2 (5 bases). The germline CDR1 and CDR2 sequences are LGHDT and YNNKEL (reference sequence). The germline V and J ends were trimmed by 0 bases and 9 bases, with 16 bases remaining between them. CDR3 length: 15 residues. CDR3 protein: CASSQDRRFGETQYF. The CDR3, as DNA: TGTGCCAGCAGCCAAGATAGAAGGTTCGGGGAGACGCAGTATTTT.